Sequencing of this T cell receptor (beta chain) was carried out in a study of radiotherapy plus CTLA-4 blockade in lung cancer. Study information: Objective responses were recorded in around 18% of patients, with disease control recorded in 30% to 35%. Study findings and constraints: Blood-borne expansion of tumor-derived TCR clones followed radiotherapy plus ipilimumab.

Some clones are missing from TCRdb's copy, which holds only in-frame ones; the method was immunoSEQ multiplex PCR. The sample lists tens of thousands of clones, 60% to 80% occurring once. To note about this clone: Its specificity is unknown.

This specimen was peripheral blood, taken from a patient treated with radiotherapy plus ipilimumab. The receptor's source is a human donor with non-small cell lung cancer whose response to radiotherapy plus ipilimumab could not be evaluated.

CDR3 in DNA: TGCGCCAGCAGTCAATCGCCATTCGGGACTCCTAATCAGCCCCAGCATTTT. Its protein product is CASSQSPFGTPNQPQHF. The rearrangement uses TRBV23-1 and TRBJ1-5, with D possibly matching TRBD1 (5 bases). TRBV23-1 is an ORF; its function is uncertain. Trimming stripped 0 bases from V and 4 bases from J, with 16 bases between. CDR3 length: 17 amino acids.